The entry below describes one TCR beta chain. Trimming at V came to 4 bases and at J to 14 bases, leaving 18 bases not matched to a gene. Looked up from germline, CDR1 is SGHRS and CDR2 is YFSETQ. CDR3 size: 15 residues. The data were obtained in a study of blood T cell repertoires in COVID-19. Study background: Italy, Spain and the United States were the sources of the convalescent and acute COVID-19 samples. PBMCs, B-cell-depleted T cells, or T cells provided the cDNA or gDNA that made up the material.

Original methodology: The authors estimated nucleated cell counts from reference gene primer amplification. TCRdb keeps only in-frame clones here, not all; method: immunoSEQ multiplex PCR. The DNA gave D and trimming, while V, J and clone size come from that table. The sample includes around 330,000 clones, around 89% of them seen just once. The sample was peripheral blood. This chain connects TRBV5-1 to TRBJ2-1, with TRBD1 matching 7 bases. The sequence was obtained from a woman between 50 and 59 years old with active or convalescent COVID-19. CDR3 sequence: CASSPLGFTGENKFF. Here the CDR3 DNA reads TGCGCCAGCAGCCCCCTTGGCTTCACAGGGGAGAATAAGTTCTTC.